This T cell receptor beta chain is drawn from a study of identical twins. Study-level results: Whereas memory repertoires showed no such difference, abundant cord blood beta clonotypes carried fewer insertions. Zero-insertion analyses could be partly confounded by invariant MAIT and iNKT cells.

Using its own MiXCR run on the 5' RACE reads, TCRdb lists one record per CDR3 protein. The data show hundreds of thousands of distinct CDR3 sequences, with about 12% seen just once and around 1.6% held by the top ten. About this clonotype itself: Its antigen is unidentified.

The germline gives CDR1 DFQATT, CDR2 SNEGSKA (reference sequence). The CDR3 covers 13 residues. Between the trimmed V and J ends, which lost 5 bases and 1 base, there was a span of 11 bases. This same sample was also taken into another study, of yellow fever vaccine responses in identical twins.

Sequencing was done on a sample of PBMCs. The chain combines TRBV20-1 with TRBJ2-5; D call uncertain. This receptor was obtained from a woman under 30 in good health. This CDR3 reads CSAHGRTQETQYF. The CDR3 region has the DNA TGCAGTGCTCACGGGCGGACCCAAGAGACCCAGTACTTC.